This TCR beta chain was identified during a study of blood T cell repertoires in COVID-19. Seattle cases were enrolled at active infection and followed longitudinally. Original analysis: From reference gene primer amplification, estimates of nucleated cell counts were derived. Profiled with immunoSEQ multiplex PCR; TCRdb holds only in-frame clones, not every one. The V and J calls and clone size are taken from that table; D and trimming were inferred from the DNA. The repertoire holds about 160,000 clones, with approximately 80% as singletons. This CDR3 contains 17 residues. Trimming took 0 bases from V and 5 from J; bases not matched to a gene: 8. Germline V gene lookup returns CDR1 LNHNV and CDR2 YYDKDF (reference sequence).

This rearrangement joins TRBV15 to TRBJ2-5; 11 nucleotides line up with TRBD2. The sequenced sample consisted of peripheral blood. This receptor was obtained from a woman between 35 and 50 years old with COVID-19, enrolled during active disease. CDR3 sequence (DNA): TGTGCCACCAGCAGAGAACTAGCGGGGGCGGATTTGGAGACCCAGTACTTC. Protein sequence: CATSRELAGADLETQYF.